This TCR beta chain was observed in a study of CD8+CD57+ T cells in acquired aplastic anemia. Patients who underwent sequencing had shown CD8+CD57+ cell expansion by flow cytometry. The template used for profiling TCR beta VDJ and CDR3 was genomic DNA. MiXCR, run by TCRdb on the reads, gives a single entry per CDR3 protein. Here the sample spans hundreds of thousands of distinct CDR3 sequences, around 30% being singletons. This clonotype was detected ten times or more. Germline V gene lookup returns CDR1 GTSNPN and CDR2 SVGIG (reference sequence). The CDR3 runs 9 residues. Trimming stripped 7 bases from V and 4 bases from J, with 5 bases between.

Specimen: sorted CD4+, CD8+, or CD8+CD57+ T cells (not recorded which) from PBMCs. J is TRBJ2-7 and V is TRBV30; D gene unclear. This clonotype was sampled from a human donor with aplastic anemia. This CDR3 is CASGYEQYF. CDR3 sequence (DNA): TGTGCCTCCGGATACGAGCAGTACTTC.